The 17 T cell receptor beta chains reported below all come from one sample, sequenced in a study of blood T cell repertoires in COVID-19. Libraries were prepared by immunoSEQ multiplex PCR; TCRdb keeps only in-frame clonotypes and omits some of them. In the table there are about 100,000 clones, more than 75% of which are singletons. The sequenced sample was peripheral blood. These receptors were collected from a human donor in a cohort sampled during active COVID-19.

The chain is built from TRBV7-2 and TRBJ2-1, with TRBD2 matching 7 bases. Per the germline V gene, CDR1 is SGHTA and CDR2 is FQGNSA. The CDR3 sequence is 11 residues long. With V trimmed by 11 bases and J by 4 bases, 2 bases remained unmatched. CDR3 nucleotide sequence: TGTGCCGGGGGGGTTTACAATGAGCAGTTCTTC. Its protein is CAGGVYNEQFF.

The chain recombines TRBV7-2 with TRBJ2-6; D possibly corresponds to TRBD1 (5 bases). Germline V gene sequence: CDR1 SGHTA, CDR2 FQGNSA. CDR3 length equals 19 residues. Trimming left V 5 bases short and J 2 bases short, with 22 bases between. The DNA for the CDR3 is TGTGCCAGCAGCCCCGGTATGGTCAGGGTGTGGACTGGGGCCAACGTCCTGACTTTC. It is translated as CASSPGMVRVWTGANVLTF.

The chain links TRBV7-9 to TRBJ1-5, with no clear D. V was clipped by 5 bases and J by 5 bases, with 16 bases between them. This CDR3 has 15 residues. The germline V gene encodes CDR1 SEHNR and CDR2 FQNEAQ (reference sequence). CDR3 coding DNA: TGTGCCAGCAGCCCCGCAGGCGTTCGTCATCAGCCCCAGCATTTT. Amino acid sequence: CASSPAGVRHQPQHF.

This chain links TRBV6-5 with TRBJ2-1; 10 bases map to TRBD2. V lost 6 bases to trimming and J lost 5 bases; unmatched junction nucleotides: 7. Germline CDR1 and CDR2: MNHEY and SVGAGI. This CDR3 region has 15 residues. The DNA for the CDR3 is TGTGCCAGCAGGCATGGACTAGCGGCGGACAATGAGCAGTTCTTC. Amino acids: CASRHGLAADNEQFF.

This sequence joins TRBV25-1 and TRBJ2-5, with 7 nucleotides matching TRBD2. J was trimmed by 5 bases and V by 1 base; bases with no gene match: 4. Germline V lookup: CDR1 MGHDK, CDR2 SYGVNS. The CDR3 runs to 14 residues. CDR3 region: CASSEFRGGETQYF. In DNA form, the CDR3 reads TGTGCCAGCAGTGAATTTCGGGGAGGGGAGACCCAGTACTTC.

The chain combines TRBV19 with TRBJ1-2; a weak D match, TRBD1 (6 bases). This CDR3 is 13 amino acids long. Germline V gene sequence: CDR1 LNHDA, CDR2 SQIVND (reference sequence). Between the trimmed V and J ends, which lost 8 bases and 2 bases, there was a span of 12 bases. CDR3 nucleotides: TGTGCCAGTTTAGGGACAATCAACTATGGCTACACCTTC. Its protein product is CASLGTINYGYTF. The complete variable domain, with remaining parts taken from reference TRBV19 and TRBJ1-2, reads DGGITQSPKYLFRKEGQNVTLSCEQNLNHDAMYWYRQDPGQGLRLIYYSQIVNDFQKGDIAEGYSVSREKKESFPLTVTSAQKNPTAFYLCASLGTINYGYTFGSGTRLTVV.

The rearrangement uses TRBV9 and TRBJ2-7, with D maybe TRBD2 (5 bases). In germline, CDR1 is SGDLS, CDR2 YYNGEE. The V and J ends lost 0 bases and 0 bases respectively, with 13 bases between them. The CDR3 consists of 16 residues. The CDR3 region has the DNA TGTGCCAGCAGCGTAGTTCCTGATCGGGGCTCCTACGAGCAGTACTTC. It translates to CASSVVPDRGSYEQYF.

The gene calls are TRBV5-1 and TRBJ2-7; a weak D match, TRBD1 (5 bases). This CDR3 contains 16 residues. The ends were cut back, 4 bases at V and 3 bases at J, with 20 bases in the middle. Germline V gives CDR1 SGHRS, CDR2 YFSETQ. The CDR3 protein is CASSPVVGAAFYEQYF. The CDR3, as DNA: TGCGCCAGCAGCCCTGTGGTAGGGGCCGCCTTCTACGAGCAGTACTTC.

This clone was seen a single time. The chain carries TRBV10-3 and TRBJ2-7; 7 bases line up with TRBD1. The germline V gene encodes CDR1 ENHRY and CDR2 SYGVKD. CDR3 length equals 14 residues. The junction had 3 bases not matched to a gene; V was cut back by 0 bases and J by 4 bases. The CDR3 reads CAISESQGEYEQYF. DNA for the CDR3: TGTGCCATCAGTGAGTCTCAGGGGGAGTACGAGCAGTACTTC.

The V call is TRBV4-2, the J call TRBJ2-1, with 9 bases lining up with TRBD2. The CDR3 sequence is 19 residues long. Per germline, CDR1 LGHNA and CDR2 YNFKEQ. The J segment lost 4 bases and the V segment lost 4 bases, leaving 17 bases of the junction unmatched. CDR3 sequence (DNA): TGTGCCAGCAGCCTTTACCGGGCAGCGGGAGGCCCGAATTACAATGAGCAGTTCTTC. Amino acid sequence: CASSLYRAAGGPNYNEQFF.

The rearrangement uses TRBV7-9 and TRBJ1-1; 7 bases fit TRBD1. Trimming removed 5 bases from V and 4 bases from J; junction bases left unmatched: 13. The CDR3 totals 16 residues. Germline lookup yields CDR1 SEHNR and CDR2 FQNEAQ (reference sequence). In nucleotides, the CDR3 is TGTGCCAGCAGCCCTCAACAGGGGATGGGGCCCACTGAAGCTTTCTTT. As protein: CASSPQQGMGPTEAFF.

This sequence joins TRBV7-2 and TRBJ2-1, with 12 bases aligning to TRBD2. The junction had 9 bases not matched to a gene; V was cut back by 4 bases and J by 8 bases. Germline CDR1 reads SGHTA; CDR2 reads FQGNSA. This CDR3 region has 16 residues. The CDR3 region has the DNA TGTGCCAGCAGCTCTCAGGCTAGCGGGAGGGAGGATGAGCAGTTCTTC. It encodes CASSSQASGREDEQFF. Combining the CDR3 with reference TRBV7-2 and TRBJ2-1 gives the whole variable domain GAGVSQSPSNKVTEKGKDVELRCDPISGHTALYWYRQSLGQGLEFLIYFQGNSAPDKSGLPSDRFSAERTGGSVSTLTIQRTQQEDSAVYLCASSSQASGREDEQFFGPGTRLTVL.

V usage is TRBV6-1 and J usage is TRBJ1-2, with D possibly being TRBD1 (5 bases). Germline V gene data show CDR1 as MNHNS and CDR2 as SASEGT. The V and J ends lost 0 bases and 4 bases respectively, with 12 bases between them. The CDR3 is 15 residues long. Here the CDR3 DNA reads TGTGCCAGCAGTGAAGCTGAAACGGGGGTCTATGGCTACACCTTC. It codes for CASSEAETGVYGYTF.

The chain recombines TRBV27 with TRBJ1-2; 9 positions agree with TRBD1. V shed 7 bases and J 0 bases; nucleotides not matched to a gene: 6. Per germline, CDR1 MNHEY and CDR2 SMNVEV (reference sequence). CDR3 length equals 15 residues. CDR3 sequence reads: CASKDRGGANYGYTF. CDR3 bases: TGTGCCAGCAAAGACAGGGGGGGAGCTAACTATGGCTACACCTTC.

This clone came up once. Here the CDR3 reads CASSYTGGDTEAFF. The DNA for the CDR3 is TGTGCCAGCAGCTATACAGGGGGGGACACTGAAGCTTTCTTT. This chain connects TRBV2 to TRBJ1-1; 8 nucleotides match TRBD1. Losses at the gene ends were 6 bases for V and 3 bases for J; bases not matched to a gene: 6. This CDR3 contains 14 residues. Germline CDR1 and CDR2: SNHLY and FYNNEI.

This clone was seen only a few times. The genes are TRBV5-4 and TRBJ2-1; 7 nucleotides match TRBD1. The CDR3 runs 16 residues. J gave up 4 bases and V 6 bases, and 13 bases lay outside the gene matches. Per germline, CDR1 SGHNT and CDR2 YYREEE (reference sequence). CDR3 protein: CASNSGGPTEYNEQFF. Here the CDR3 DNA reads TGTGCCAGCAACTCAGGGGGACCGACAGAATACAATGAGCAGTTCTTC.

The chain recombines TRBV28 with TRBJ2-1, with TRBD2 matching 13 bases. The V gene's germline CDR1 is MDHEN and CDR2 SYDVKM. With V trimmed by 5 bases and J by 11 bases, 9 bases remained unmatched. The CDR3 length is 15 residues. In DNA, the CDR3 is TGTGCCAGCAGTCCGGCCGGGACTAGCGGGGATAAGCAGTTCTTC. Amino acid sequence: CASSPAGTSGDKQFF.